Each of the 2 T cell receptor beta chains below was sequenced from the same sample in a study of yellow fever vaccine responses in identical twins. Each CDR3 protein gets one entry after TCRdb re-called the RT-PCR reads with MiXCR. The table records around 2,500 distinct CDR3 sequences, roughly 9.4% of them present only once. The material was T cells from blood (PBMCs), unsorted or a sorted subset (not recorded which), obtained about 2 years after vaccination. These receptors were obtained from a woman aged 18-29 years who received the yellow fever vaccine.

Within the sample, this clonotype is medium-sized. The chain uses TRBV24-1 and TRBJ1-5; D might be TRBD1 (5 bases). Germline CDR1 reads KGHDR; CDR2 reads SFDVKD. Trimming shortened V by 3 bases and J by 4 bases, and 9 bases separated the two germline ends. This CDR3 contains 14 residues. CDR3 coding DNA: TGTGCCACCAGTGATCGGGGACCTAATCAGCCCCAGCATTTT. This codes for CATSDRGPNQPQHF.

The gene calls are TRBV28 and TRBJ2-3, with TRBD1 matching over 11 bases. Losses at the gene ends were 5 bases for V and 4 bases for J; bases not matched to a gene: 5. This CDR3 has 15 residues. Germline values: CDR1 MDHEN, CDR2 SYDVKM. The CDR3 DNA follows: TGTGCCAGCAGTATCCCGGGACAGGGGGCAGATACGCAGTATTTT. This gives the protein CASSIPGQGADTQYF.